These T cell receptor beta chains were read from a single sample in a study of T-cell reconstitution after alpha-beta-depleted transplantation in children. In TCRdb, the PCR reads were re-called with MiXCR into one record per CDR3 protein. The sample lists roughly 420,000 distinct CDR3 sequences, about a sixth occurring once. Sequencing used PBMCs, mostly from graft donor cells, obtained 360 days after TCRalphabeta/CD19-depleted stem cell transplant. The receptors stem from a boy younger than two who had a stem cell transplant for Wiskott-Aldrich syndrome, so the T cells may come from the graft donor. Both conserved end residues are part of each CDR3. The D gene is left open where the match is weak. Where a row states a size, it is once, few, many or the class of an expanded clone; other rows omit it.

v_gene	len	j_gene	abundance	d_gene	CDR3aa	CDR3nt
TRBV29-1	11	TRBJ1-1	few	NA	CSVGRPSEAFF	TGCAGCGTTGGTCGGCCATCCGAGGCTTTCTTT
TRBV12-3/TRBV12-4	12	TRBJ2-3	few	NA	CASSLQGFSQYF	TGTGCCAGCAGTTTACAGGGATTTTCGCAGTATTTT
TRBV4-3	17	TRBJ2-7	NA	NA	CASSQDRSWRSFNEQYF	TGCGCCAGCAGCCAAGATCGGAGCTGGAGGAGCTTTAACGAGCAGTACTTC
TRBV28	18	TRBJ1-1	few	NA	CASSLLNPTRRYNTEAFF	TGTGCCAGCAGTTTACTGAACCCGACAAGACGGTACAACACTGAAGCTTTCTTT
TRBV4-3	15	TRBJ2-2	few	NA	CASSLAGASTGELFF	TGCGCCAGCAGCCTAGCCGGGGCTAGCACCGGGGAGCTGTTTTTT
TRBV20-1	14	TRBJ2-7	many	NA	CSAREGGVAYEQYF	TGCAGTGCTAGAGAGGGGGGTGTAGCCTACGAGCAGTACTTC
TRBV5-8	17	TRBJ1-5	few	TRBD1	CASSLRMAQGGGQPQHF	TGTGCCAGCAGCTTGAGGATGGCCCAGGGGGGAGGTCAGCCCCAGCATTTT
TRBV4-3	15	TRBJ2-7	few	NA	CASSQDVLGVIEQYF	TGCGCCAGCAGCCAAGATGTACTAGGGGTGATCGAGCAGTACTTC
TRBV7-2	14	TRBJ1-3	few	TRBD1	CASSPTGGRNTIYF	TGTGCCAGCAGCCCTACAGGGGGGCGAAACACCATATATTTT
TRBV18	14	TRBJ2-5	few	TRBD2	CASSPRTSGLRRYF	TGTGCCAGCTCACCGAGGACTAGCGGGCTGCGACGGTACTTC
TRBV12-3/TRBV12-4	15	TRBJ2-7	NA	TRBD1	CASSFTGTGGIEQYF	TGTGCCAGCAGTTTTACTGGGACAGGGGGAATCGAGCAGTACTTC
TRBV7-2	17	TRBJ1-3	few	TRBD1	CASSSGGTVLSGNTIYF	TGTGCCAGCAGCTCGGGGGGGACAGTTCTATCTGGAAACACCATATATTTT
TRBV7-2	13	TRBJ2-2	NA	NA	CASSLVLIGELFF	TGTGCCAGCAGCTTAGTCTTGATCGGGGAGCTGTTTTTT
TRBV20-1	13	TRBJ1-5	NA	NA	CSAAPLGNQPQHF	TGCAGTGCGGCACCCTTGGGCAATCAGCCCCAGCATTTT
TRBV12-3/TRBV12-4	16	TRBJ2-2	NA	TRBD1	CASRPIGTGKNGELFF	TGTGCCAGCCGGCCAATCGGGACAGGGAAAAACGGGGAGCTGTTTTTT
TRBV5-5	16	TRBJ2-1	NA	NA	CASSLGQGRAYNEQFF	TGTGCCAGCAGCTTGGGCCAGGGGAGAGCCTACAATGAGCAGTTCTTC
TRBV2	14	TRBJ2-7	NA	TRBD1	CASSEQGAGYEQYF	TGTGCCAGCAGTGAACAGGGGGCAGGCTACGAGCAGTACTTC
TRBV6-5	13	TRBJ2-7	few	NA	CASSYRGWSEQYF	TGTGCCAGCAGTTACAGGGGTTGGAGCGAGCAGTACTTC
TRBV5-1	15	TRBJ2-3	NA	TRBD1	CASSLIRGSTDTQYF	TGCGCCAGCAGCTTGATCAGGGGGAGCACAGATACGCAGTATTTT
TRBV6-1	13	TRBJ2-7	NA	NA	CASTVTGSYEQYF	TGTGCCAGCACCGTCACAGGGTCCTACGAGCAGTACTTC
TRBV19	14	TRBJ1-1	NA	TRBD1	CASSETGENTEAFF	TGTGCCAGTAGTGAAACAGGGGAGAACACTGAAGCTTTCTTT
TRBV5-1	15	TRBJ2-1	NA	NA	CASSLPVSSYNEQFF	TGCGCCAGCAGCTTACCAGTCAGCTCCTACAATGAGCAGTTCTTC
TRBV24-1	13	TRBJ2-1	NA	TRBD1	CATSDRTGGEQFF	TGTGCCACCAGTGATCGAACAGGGGGAGAACAGTTCTTC
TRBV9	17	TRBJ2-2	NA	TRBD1	CASSVQPGQGVVGELFF	TGTGCCAGCAGCGTCCAACCGGGACAGGGAGTTGTCGGGGAGCTGTTTTTT
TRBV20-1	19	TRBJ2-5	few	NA	CSGVRRRERKGWNGETQYF	TGCAGTGGGGTCCGGCGTCGAGAGAGGAAGGGATGGAACGGAGAGACCCAGTACTTC
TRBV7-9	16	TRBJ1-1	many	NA	CASSLRVTLLNTEAFF	TGTGCCAGCAGCTTAAGAGTGACGCTACTGAACACTGAAGCTTTCTTT
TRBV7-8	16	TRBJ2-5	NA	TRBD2	CASSSKLAGVIETQYF	TGTGCCAGCAGCTCCAAACTAGCGGGAGTTATAGAGACCCAGTACTTC
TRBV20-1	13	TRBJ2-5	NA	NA	CSARGTTKRAQYF	TGCAGTGCTAGAGGGACTACCAAGAGAGCCCAGTACTTC
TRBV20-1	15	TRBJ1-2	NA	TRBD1	CSASQGTANRYGYTF	TGCAGTGCTAGTCAAGGGACAGCTAACCGTTATGGCTACACCTTC
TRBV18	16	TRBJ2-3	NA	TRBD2	CASSSLAGSSTDTQYF	TGTGCCAGCTCATCACTAGCGGGGTCTAGCACAGATACGCAGTATTTT
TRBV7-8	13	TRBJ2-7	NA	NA	CASSLGTYYEQYF	TGTGCCAGCAGCTTAGGGACCTACTACGAGCAGTACTTC
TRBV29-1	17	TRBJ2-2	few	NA	CSVAQHPQAYDTGELFF	TGCAGCGTTGCTCAACATCCACAGGCTTATGACACCGGGGAGCTGTTTTTT
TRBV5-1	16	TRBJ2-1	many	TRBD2	CASSLPTSGSYNEQFF	TGCGCCAGCAGCTTGCCGACTAGCGGGAGTTACAATGAGCAGTTCTTC
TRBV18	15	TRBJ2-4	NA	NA	CASSPDTKAKNIQYF	TGTGCCAGCTCACCAGACACGAAAGCCAAAAACATTCAGTACTTC
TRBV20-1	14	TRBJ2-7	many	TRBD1	CSARVAGQGPEQYF	TGCAGTGCTAGGGTAGCCGGACAGGGGCCCGAGCAGTACTTC
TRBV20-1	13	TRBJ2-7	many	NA	CSARASGSYEQYF	TGCAGTGCTAGAGCCTCAGGAAGCTACGAGCAGTACTTC
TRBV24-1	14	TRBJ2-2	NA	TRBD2	CATSDWAGAGELFF	TGTGCCACCAGTGATTGGGCGGGAGCCGGGGAGCTGTTTTTT
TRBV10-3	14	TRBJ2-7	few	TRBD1	CAIQGTASTYEQYF	TGTGCCATCCAGGGGACAGCGTCAACCTACGAGCAGTACTTC
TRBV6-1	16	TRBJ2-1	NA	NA	CASSERNGALYNEQFF	TGTGCCAGCAGTGAAAGAAACGGGGCACTTTACAATGAGCAGTTCTTC
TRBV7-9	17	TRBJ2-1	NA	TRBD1	CASSLSGTAGGRNEQFF	TGTGCCAGCAGCTTAAGCGGAACGGCAGGGGGCCGGAATGAGCAGTTCTTC
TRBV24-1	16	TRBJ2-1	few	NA	CATSDPRWGSYNEQFF	TGTGCCACCAGTGACCCCCGGTGGGGATCCTACAATGAGCAGTTCTTC
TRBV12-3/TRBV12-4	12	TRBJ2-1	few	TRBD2	CASSPLLAGGVF	TGTGCCAGCAGTCCCCTACTAGCGGGAGGGGTCTTC
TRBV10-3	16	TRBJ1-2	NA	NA	CAISESTIKDPNGYTF	TGTGCCATCAGTGAGTCAACAATAAAGGACCCAAATGGCTACACCTTC
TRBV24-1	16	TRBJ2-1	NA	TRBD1	CATSDPTGTGHNEQFF	TGTGCCACCAGTGATCCTACCGGGACAGGGCACAATGAGCAGTTCTTC
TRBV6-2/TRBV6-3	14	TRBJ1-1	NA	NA	CASSYEGYRTEAFF	TGTGCCAGCAGTTACGAGGGGTATCGGACTGAAGCTTTCTTT
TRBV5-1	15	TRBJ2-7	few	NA	CASSLGSGLRYEQYF	TGCGCCAGCAGCCTGGGATCTGGGCTACGCTACGAGCAGTACTTC
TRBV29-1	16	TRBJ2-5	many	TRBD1	CSVVITGTGPRETQYF	TGCAGCGTTGTAATAACAGGGACAGGGCCTAGGGAGACCCAGTACTTC
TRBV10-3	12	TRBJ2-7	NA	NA	CAITDGTYEQYF	TGTGCCATCACGGACGGAACATACGAGCAGTACTTC
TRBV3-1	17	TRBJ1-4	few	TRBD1	CASSQSRPGTGSEKLFF	TGTGCCAGCAGCCAGAGTCGCCCCGGGACAGGGAGTGAAAAACTGTTTTTT